This T cell receptor beta chain was profiled in a study of shared clonotypes between healthy human individuals. On the study more broadly: Donor ages ranged 18 to 49 years: a couple of women, a few men.

Assay execution proceeded at the deep level. As originally analysed: Junction-only immunoSEQ sequences carried no quality scores, so filtering differed. Sequencing used immunoSEQ multiplex PCR; TCRdb keeps in-frame clones, though not all of them. V and J calls and clone size are those listed in that table; D and trimming were worked out from the DNA. This sample has 2 million to 2.5 million clones, with almost 96% found just once. Overall study results and limits: When naive CD4 clonotypes were compared across a few donors, around 5% were shared.

Comment on this clone: Antigen unknown.

Input material: naive CD4+ T cells sorted from blood. Subset given: CD45RA+ positively selected. The receptor was derived from a man between 18 and 35 years old in good health.

The CDR3, as DNA: TGCAGCGTTGGAGGGAGGAAAAGCTATGGCTACACCTTC. It yields the protein CSVGGRKSYGYTF. The V gene is TRBV29-1, the J gene TRBJ1-2; D ambiguous. V gave up 4 bases and J gave up 4 bases, with 13 bases separating them. Per germline, CDR1 SQVTM and CDR2 ANQGSEA. This CDR3 has 13 amino acids.